These T cell receptor beta chains were read from a single sample in a study of beta chain features in type 1 diabetes. Assay used: immunoSEQ multiplex PCR; TCRdb lists only in-frame clones, some missing. The sample contains about 370,000 clones, approximately 15% of which appear only once. Source material: naive CD4+ T cells from blood. The receptors were sampled from a woman between 18 and 30 years old in good health. The CDR3 runs from the conserved cysteine through the conserved F or W. The D gene is left open where the match is weak. Clone size is not always given. Where it is, it says once, few, many or a class for expanded clones.

j_gene	v_gene	abundance	d_gene	CDR3aa	CDR3nt
TRBJ1-2	TRBV14	few	NA	CASSQGSHFYGYTF	TGTGCCAGCAGCCAAGGAAGCCACTTCTATGGCTACACCTTC
TRBJ1-5	TRBV19	few	NA	CASSSREHQPQHF	TGTGCCAGTAGTTCCAGGGAACATCAGCCCCAGCATTTT
TRBJ2-3	TRBV20-1	NA	NA	CTTDTQYF	TGCACGACAGATACGCAGTATTTT
TRBJ2-1	TRBV9	few	NA	CASSVDRGTYNEQFF	TGTGCCAGCAGCGTAGATCGCGGAACCTACAATGAGCAGTTCTTC
TRBJ2-1	TRBV14	NA	NA	CASSQVPVRNEQFF	TGTGCCAGCAGCCAAGTGCCAGTTCGCAATGAGCAGTTCTTC
TRBJ1-5	TRBV5-1	NA	NA	CASSLGGGGGNQPQHF	TGCGCCAGCAGCTTGGGGGGCGGGGGCGGCAATCAGCCCCAGCATTTT
TRBJ1-1	TRBV27	few	TRBD1	CASSSQGAGNTEAFF	TGTGCCAGCAGTTCCCAGGGGGCGGGGAACACTGAAGCTTTCTTT
TRBJ2-6	TRBV5-1	NA	NA	CASLPQRLGANVLTF	TGCGCCAGCCTCCCCCAGCGACTTGGGGCCAACGTCCTGACTTTC
TRBJ2-5	TRBV29-1	NA	NA	CSVALDSGTQYF	TGCAGCGTTGCTTTAGATAGTGGGACCCAGTACTTC
TRBJ2-7	TRBV7-8	few	TRBD1	CASSSRYSGTGIEQYF	TGTGCCAGCAGCTCAAGGTACTCCGGGACAGGGATCGAGCAGTACTTC
TRBJ2-7	TRBV29-1	NA	TRBD1	CSVRGTGYTYEQYF	TGCAGCGTAAGAGGGACAGGCTACACCTACGAGCAGTACTTC
TRBJ2-3	TRBV7-9	NA	NA	CASSLQGDTQYF	TGTGCCAGCAGCTTACAGGGGGATACGCAGTATTTT
TRBJ2-1	TRBV9	NA	TRBD2	CASSVDPSGSFGQFF	TGTGCCAGCAGCGTAGATCCTAGCGGGAGCTTTGGGCAGTTCTTC
TRBJ1-1	TRBV9	few	NA	CASSVRQGHGAEAFF	TGTGCCAGCAGCGTACGTCAGGGCCATGGCGCTGAAGCTTTCTTT
TRBJ2-3	TRBV25-1	NA	TRBD2	CASSEQLAGGPDTQYF	TGTGCCAGCAGTGAGCAGCTAGCGGGAGGGCCAGATACGCAGTATTTT
TRBJ2-7	TRBV15	NA	NA	CATSRLLRLGNYEQYF	TGTGCCACCAGCAGACTCCTCAGACTAGGGAACTACGAGCAGTACTTC
TRBJ1-2	TRBV4-3	NA	NA	CASSQHDSYGYTF	TGCGCCAGCAGCCAACACGACAGCTATGGCTACACCTTC
TRBJ2-7	TRBV28	NA	TRBD2	CASRLREGGANEQYF	TGTGCCAGCAGGCTCCGGGAGGGAGGGGCCAACGAGCAGTACTTC
TRBJ2-1	TRBV14	NA	NA	CASSQRTGNNEQFF	TGTGCCAGCAGCCAACGAACGGGGAACAATGAGCAGTTCTTC
TRBJ2-2	TRBV7-2	NA	TRBD2	CASSRGLAVVGELFF	TGTGCCAGCAGCCGCGGACTAGCGGTAGTTGGGGAGCTGTTTTTT
TRBJ1-2	TRBV7-9	few	NA	CASSLTGQGDYTF	TGTGCCAGCAGCTTAACGGGCCAGGGTGACTACACCTTC
TRBJ2-3	TRBV28	NA	TRBD2	CASSSAGEGSDTQYF	TGTGCCAGCAGTTCAGCGGGAGAGGGGAGCGATACGCAGTATTTT
TRBJ2-7	TRBV5-1	few	TRBD2	CASSFGTTYEQYF	TGCGCCAGCAGCTTCGGGACTACCTACGAGCAGTACTTC
TRBJ1-2	TRBV13	few	TRBD1	CASRSGGLNYGYTF	TGTGCCAGCAGATCAGGGGGGCTAAACTATGGCTACACCTTC
TRBJ1-4	TRBV29-1	NA	NA	CSVRESANEKLFF	TGCAGCGTCAGGGAATCGGCTAATGAAAAACTGTTTTTT
TRBJ1-1	TRBV15	NA	NA	CATSWGGENTEAFF	TGTGCCACCAGCTGGGGCGGCGAGAACACTGAAGCTTTCTTT
TRBJ2-1	TRBV19	NA	TRBD1	CASSPWTGGVEQFF	TGTGCCAGTAGTCCCTGGACAGGGGGCGTTGAGCAGTTCTTC
TRBJ2-2	TRBV30	few	NA	CAWSVQETGELFF	TGTGCCTGGAGTGTTCAGGAAACCGGGGAGCTGTTTTTT
TRBJ1-1	TRBV30	few	NA	CAWRLTATTEAFF	TGTGCCTGGAGGTTGACAGCGACCACTGAAGCTTTCTTT
TRBJ1-2	TRBV27	NA	TRBD1	CASSLGTGGRYGYTF	TGTGCCAGCAGTCTCGGGACAGGGGGACGCTATGGCTACACCTTC
TRBJ2-7	TRBV29-1	NA	NA	CSVLDSSKVQYF	TGCAGCGTTTTGGACAGTTCCAAGGTGCAGTACTTC
TRBJ2-6	TRBV30	few	TRBD1	CAWSRTGGSGANVLTF	TGTGCCTGGAGTCGGACAGGGGGCTCTGGGGCCAACGTCCTGACTTTC
TRBJ2-1	TRBV13	few	NA	CASSLEAVTPYNEQFF	TGTGCCAGCAGCTTAGAAGCGGTCACTCCCTACAATGAGCAGTTCTTC
TRBJ1-4	TRBV7-9	few	TRBD1	CASSINRGGGEKLFF	TGTGCCAGCAGCATTAACAGGGGTGGAGGCGAAAAACTGTTTTTT
TRBJ1-5	TRBV5-1	NA	NA	CASSLSGGNQPQHF	TGCGCCAGCAGCTTGTCGGGGGGCAATCAGCCCCAGCATTTT
TRBJ2-3	TRBV27	NA	TRBD2	CASSLSGRLSTDTQYF	TGTGCCAGCAGTTTGAGCGGGAGGCTCAGCACAGATACGCAGTATTTT
TRBJ2-1	TRBV6-5	NA	NA	CASRDTGLHNNEQFF	TGTGCCAGCAGAGATACGGGACTCCATAACAATGAGCAGTTCTTC
TRBJ1-2	TRBV30	NA	TRBD1	CASNRGHGGYTF	TGTGCCTCGAACAGGGGGCACGGTGGCTACACCTTC
TRBJ2-7	TRBV5-1	few	TRBD2	CASSYRTSGSYEQYF	TGCGCCAGCAGCTACCGGACTAGCGGCTCCTACGAGCAGTACTTC
TRBJ1-5	TRBV23-1	few	NA	CASRDRRSNQPQHF	TGCGCCAGCCGCGACAGGAGAAGCAATCAGCCCCAGCATTTT